This T cell receptor (beta chain) was sequenced during a study of T cells in Graves' hyperthyroidism and ophthalmopathy. This CDR3 has 14 amino acids. The V gene lost 4 bases and the J gene lost 0 bases, with 7 bases spanning the gap. CDR1 is SGHVS and CDR2 is FQNEAQ in the germline V gene. TCR beta CDR3 regions were amplified from RNA. HTBI primers were used for first-round RT-PCR of the TCR CDR3. TCRdb reprocessed the multiplex PCR reads via MiXCR and lists one record per CDR3 protein. The sample shows around 600,000 distinct CDR3 sequences, 45% of them seen only once. The V call is TRBV7-8, the J call TRBJ1-3; tentative D call: TRBD1 (5 bases). Source material: peripheral blood or thyroid tissue (not recorded which). The sequence was collected from an adult man with Graves' disease, either hyperthyroidism or ophthalmopathy (not recorded which). CDR3 amino acids: CASSSRVSGNTIYF. CDR3 sequence (DNA): TGTGCCAGCAGCTCCAGGGTCTCTGGAAACACCATATATTTT. Supplemented by reference TRBV7-8 and TRBJ1-3, the full variable domain reads GAGVSQSPRYKVAKRGQDVALRCDPISGHVSLFWYQQALGQGPEFLTYFQNEAQLDKSGLPSDRFFAERPEGSVSTLKIQRTQQEDSAVYLCASSSRVSGNTIYFGEGSWLTVV.